This T cell receptor beta chain was recovered during a study of Graves' ophthalmopathy and Graves' hyperthyroidism. RNA transcripts served as template for amplifying TCR beta CDR3 sequences. The first-round RT-PCR employed HTBI primers together with the Qiagen OneStep RT-PCR kit. A multiplex PCR was then performed as the second round. One entry per CDR3 protein, called by TCRdb with MiXCR from the multiplex PCR reads. The table includes over 450,000 distinct CDR3 sequences, around 14% detected once. This clonotype appeared many times. Germline values: CDR1 MNHNS, CDR2 SASEGT. V trimming: 4 bases; J trimming: 3 bases; junction bases outside the gene matches: 18. This CDR3 is 19 amino acids long.

Sequencing was performed on blood. This sequence was found in a woman in her 30s with Graves' ophthalmopathy. This sequence joins TRBV6-1 and TRBJ2-7; TRBD2 matches at 10 bases. CDR3 DNA: TGTGCCAGCAGTGGGGAAGGGGGATTGAAGCGGGAGGGCCGCTACGAGCAGTACTTC. Encoded protein: CASSGEGGLKREGRYEQYF.